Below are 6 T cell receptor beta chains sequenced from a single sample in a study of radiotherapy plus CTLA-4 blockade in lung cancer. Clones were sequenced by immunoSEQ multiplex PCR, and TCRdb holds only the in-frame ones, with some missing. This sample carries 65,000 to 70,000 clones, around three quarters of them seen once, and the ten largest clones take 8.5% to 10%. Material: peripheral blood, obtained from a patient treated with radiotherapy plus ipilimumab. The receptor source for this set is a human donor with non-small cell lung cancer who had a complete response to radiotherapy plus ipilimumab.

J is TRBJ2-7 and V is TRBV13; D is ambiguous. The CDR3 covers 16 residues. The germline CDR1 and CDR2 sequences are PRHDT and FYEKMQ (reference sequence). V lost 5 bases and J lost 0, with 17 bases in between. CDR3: CASSPRTGPFSYEQYV. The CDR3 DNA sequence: TGTGCCAGCAGCCCCCGTACGGGTCCTTTCTCCTACGAGCAGTACGTC.

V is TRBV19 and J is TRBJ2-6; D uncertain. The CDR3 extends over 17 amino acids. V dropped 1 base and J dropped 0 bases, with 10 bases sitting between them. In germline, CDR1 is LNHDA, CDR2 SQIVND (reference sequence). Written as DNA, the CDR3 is TGTGCCAGTAGTATAGTTGCCGGATCCTCTGGGGCCAACGTCCTGACTTTC. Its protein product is CASSIVAGSSGANVLTF.

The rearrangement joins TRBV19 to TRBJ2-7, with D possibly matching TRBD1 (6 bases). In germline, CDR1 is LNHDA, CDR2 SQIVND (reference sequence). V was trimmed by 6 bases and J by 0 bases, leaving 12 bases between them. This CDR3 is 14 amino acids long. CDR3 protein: CASRGAGSSYEQYF. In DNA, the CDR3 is TGTGCCAGTAGGGGGGCAGGGAGCTCCTACGAGCAGTACTTC.

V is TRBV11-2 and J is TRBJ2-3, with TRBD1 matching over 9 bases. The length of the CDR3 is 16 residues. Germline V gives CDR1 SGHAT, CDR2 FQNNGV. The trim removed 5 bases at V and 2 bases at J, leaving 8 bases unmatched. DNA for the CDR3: TGTGCCAGCAGCCCCGGACAGGGGACCGACACAGATACGCAGTATTTT. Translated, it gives CASSPGQGTDTDTQYF.

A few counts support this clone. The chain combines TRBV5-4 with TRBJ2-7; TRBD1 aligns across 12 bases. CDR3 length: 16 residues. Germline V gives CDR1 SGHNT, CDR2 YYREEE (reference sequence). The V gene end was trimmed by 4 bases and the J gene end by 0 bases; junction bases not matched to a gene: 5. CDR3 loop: CASSPGTGGASYEQYF. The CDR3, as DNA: TGTGCCAGCAGCCCCGGGACAGGGGGCGCCTCCTACGAGCAGTACTTC.

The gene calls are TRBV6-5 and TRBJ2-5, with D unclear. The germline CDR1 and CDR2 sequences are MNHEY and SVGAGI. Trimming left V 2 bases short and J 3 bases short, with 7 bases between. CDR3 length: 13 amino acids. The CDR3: CASSYNLKETQYF. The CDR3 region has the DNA TGTGCCAGCAGTTACAATCTGAAAGAGACCCAGTACTTC.